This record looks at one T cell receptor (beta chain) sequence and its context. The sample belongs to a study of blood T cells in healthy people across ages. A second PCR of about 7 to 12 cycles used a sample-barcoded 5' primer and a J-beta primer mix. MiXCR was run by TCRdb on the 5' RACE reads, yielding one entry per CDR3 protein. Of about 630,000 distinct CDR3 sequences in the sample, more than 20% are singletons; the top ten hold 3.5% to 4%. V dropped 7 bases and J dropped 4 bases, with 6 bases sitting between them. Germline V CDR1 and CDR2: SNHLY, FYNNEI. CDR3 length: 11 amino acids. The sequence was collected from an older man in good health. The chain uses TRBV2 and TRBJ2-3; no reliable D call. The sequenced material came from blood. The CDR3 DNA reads TGTGCCAGCACTTTTGCAGATACGCAGTATTTT. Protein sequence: CASTFADTQYF.